A selection of T cell receptor beta chains follows, all from one sample in a study of read filtering for tumor transcriptome and immune sequencing. TCRdb analysed the reads with MiXCR anew, one entry per CDR3 protein. The repertoire holds 48,000 or so distinct CDR3 sequences, with roughly 19% as singletons. Sequenced material: a population of CD138-negative cells sorted from bone marrow. These receptors came from a donor over 35 with multiple myeloma. Both conserved end residues are trimmed from each CDR3. Fields, in order: D gene, V gene, J gene, CDR3 protein. The D gene is left open where the match is weak.

d_call: NA; v_call: TRBV9; j_call: TRBJ2-3; cdr3_aa: ASSVSPSTDTQY
d_call: NA; v_call: TRBV2; j_call: TRBJ1-5; cdr3_aa: ASSVGYNQPQH
d_call: NA; v_call: TRBV6-5; j_call: TRBJ2-7; cdr3_aa: ASSYKNSGTRTYEQY
d_call: NA; v_call: TRBV18; j_call: TRBJ2-3; cdr3_aa: ASCPGTQSDTQY
d_call: NA; v_call: TRBV4-3; j_call: TRBJ1-5; cdr3_aa: ASSQVTGNQPQH
d_call: NA; v_call: TRBV11-2; j_call: TRBJ2-3; cdr3_aa: ASRLERMTDTQY
d_call: NA; v_call: TRBV9; j_call: TRBJ2-1; cdr3_aa: ASSVGQTDEQF
d_call: TRBD1; v_call: TRBV5-1; j_call: TRBJ2-3; cdr3_aa: ASSLQGQGTDTQY
d_call: TRBD2; v_call: TRBV7-2; j_call: TRBJ2-3; cdr3_aa: ASSRNLRSSGPSTDTQY
d_call: NA; v_call: TRBV2; j_call: TRBJ1-5; cdr3_aa: ASSVGAGRSGQPQH
d_call: NA; v_call: TRBV12-3/TRBV12-4; j_call: TRBJ2-7; cdr3_aa: ASSLSVSSYEQY
d_call: TRBD2; v_call: TRBV4-3; j_call: TRBJ2-3; cdr3_aa: ASSQAGLAGGGKADTQY
d_call: NA; v_call: TRBV28; j_call: TRBJ2-7; cdr3_aa: ASSLSVGSHEQY
d_call: NA; v_call: TRBV20-1; j_call: TRBJ1-5; cdr3_aa: SARAGQDSRPQH
d_call: NA; v_call: TRBV29-1; j_call: TRBJ2-7; cdr3_aa: SVRRENRGSYEQY
d_call: NA; v_call: TRBV27; j_call: TRBJ1-5; cdr3_aa: TSSPGRGNQPQH
d_call: NA; v_call: TRBV27; j_call: TRBJ2-7; cdr3_aa: ASGWAPAQGGEQY
d_call: TRBD1; v_call: TRBV3-1; j_call: TRBJ2-3; cdr3_aa: ASRRGQGATDTQY
d_call: NA; v_call: TRBV12-3/TRBV12-4; j_call: TRBJ1-2; cdr3_aa: ASSFDT
d_call: NA; v_call: TRBV5-5; j_call: TRBJ1-5; cdr3_aa: ASSFTDSNQPQH
d_call: TRBD1; v_call: TRBV29-1; j_call: TRBJ2-1; cdr3_aa: SSARGTGGGEQF
d_call: TRBD1; v_call: TRBV24-1; j_call: TRBJ2-3; cdr3_aa: ATSDPRTGGISTDTQY
d_call: TRBD2; v_call: TRBV7-2; j_call: TRBJ2-5; cdr3_aa: ASSISSGDLVWY
d_call: NA; v_call: TRBV20-1; j_call: TRBJ2-1; cdr3_aa: SASSLRAEQF
d_call: NA; v_call: TRBV29-1; j_call: TRBJ1-1; cdr3_aa: SVEDSNTEAF
d_call: TRBD2; v_call: TRBV12-3/TRBV12-4; j_call: TRBJ2-1; cdr3_aa: ASSFTGGPGNEQF
d_call: NA; v_call: TRBV9; j_call: TRBJ2-2; cdr3_aa: ASSPLGITGELF
d_call: TRBD2; v_call: TRBV30; j_call: TRBJ2-1; cdr3_aa: AWRSRLASGEQF
d_call: NA; v_call: TRBV12-3/TRBV12-4; j_call: TRBJ2-7; cdr3_aa: ASRNAYEQY
d_call: NA; v_call: TRBV29-1; j_call: NA; cdr3_aa: SGADYAQY
d_call: NA; v_call: TRBV6-6; j_call: TRBJ2-7; cdr3_aa: ASSWGGASYEQY
d_call: NA; v_call: TRBV2; j_call: TRBJ2-3; cdr3_aa: ASSDWLAGQY
d_call: NA; v_call: TRBV7-2; j_call: TRBJ2-1; cdr3_aa: ASSPEAQRSEQF
d_call: TRBD1; v_call: TRBV24-1; j_call: TRBJ2-1; cdr3_aa: ATSDFTGQGGNEQF
d_call: NA; v_call: TRBV6-5; j_call: TRBJ1-4; cdr3_aa: ASSPLQGKGEKLF
d_call: NA; v_call: TRBV5-1; j_call: TRBJ2-3; cdr3_aa: ASSFRDTDTQY
d_call: NA; v_call: TRBV20-1; j_call: TRBJ2-1; cdr3_aa: SAREDLVVYNEQF
d_call: TRBD2; v_call: TRBV19; j_call: TRBJ2-1; cdr3_aa: ASRRVAGGHNEQF
d_call: NA; v_call: TRBV4-1; j_call: TRBJ2-1; cdr3_aa: ASSQTARVGEQF
d_call: NA; v_call: TRBV19; j_call: TRBJ1-1; cdr3_aa: ASSISSRRMNTEAF
d_call: NA; v_call: TRBV11-2; j_call: TRBJ1-4; cdr3_aa: ASSPRTATNEKLF